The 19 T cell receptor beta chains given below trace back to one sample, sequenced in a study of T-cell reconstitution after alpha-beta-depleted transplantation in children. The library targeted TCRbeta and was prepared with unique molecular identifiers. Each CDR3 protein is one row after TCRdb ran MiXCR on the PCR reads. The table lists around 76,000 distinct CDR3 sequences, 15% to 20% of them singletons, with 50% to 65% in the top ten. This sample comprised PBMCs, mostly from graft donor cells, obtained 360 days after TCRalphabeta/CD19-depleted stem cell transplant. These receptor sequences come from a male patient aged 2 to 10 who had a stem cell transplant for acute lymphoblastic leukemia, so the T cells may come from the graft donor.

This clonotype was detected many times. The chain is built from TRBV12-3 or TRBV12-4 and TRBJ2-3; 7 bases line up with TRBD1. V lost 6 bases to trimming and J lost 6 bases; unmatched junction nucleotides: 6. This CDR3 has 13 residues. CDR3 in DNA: TGTGCCAGCAGCTCGGGGACAGCCGATACGCAGTATTTT. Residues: CASSSGTADTQYF.

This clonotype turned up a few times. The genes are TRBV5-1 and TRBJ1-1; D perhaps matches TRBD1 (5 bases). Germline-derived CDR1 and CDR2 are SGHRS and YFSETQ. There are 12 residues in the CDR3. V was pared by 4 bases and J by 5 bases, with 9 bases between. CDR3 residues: CASSRRVTEAFF. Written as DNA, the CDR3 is TGCGCCAGCAGCCGCAGGGTAACTGAAGCTTTCTTT.

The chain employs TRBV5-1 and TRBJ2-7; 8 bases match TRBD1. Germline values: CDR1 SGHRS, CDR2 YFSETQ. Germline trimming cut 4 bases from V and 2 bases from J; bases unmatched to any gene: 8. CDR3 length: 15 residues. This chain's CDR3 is CASSIWTGTPYEQYF. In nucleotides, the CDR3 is TGCGCCAGCAGCATATGGACAGGGACACCCTACGAGCAGTACTTC.

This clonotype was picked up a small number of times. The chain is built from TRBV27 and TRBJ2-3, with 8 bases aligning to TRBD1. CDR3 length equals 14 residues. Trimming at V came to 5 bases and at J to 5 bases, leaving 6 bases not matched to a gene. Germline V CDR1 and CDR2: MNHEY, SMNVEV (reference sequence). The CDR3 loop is CASSRDRRLDTQYF. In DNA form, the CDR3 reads TGTGCCAGCAGTCGGGACAGGCGCTTAGATACGCAGTATTTT.

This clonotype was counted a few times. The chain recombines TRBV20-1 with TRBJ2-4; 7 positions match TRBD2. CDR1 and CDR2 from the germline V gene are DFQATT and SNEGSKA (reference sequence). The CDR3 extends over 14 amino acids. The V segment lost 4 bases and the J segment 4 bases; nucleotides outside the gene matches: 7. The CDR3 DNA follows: TGCAGTGCTACCCCAGGGAGGGGAAAAAACATTCAGTACTTC. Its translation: CSATPGRGKNIQYF.

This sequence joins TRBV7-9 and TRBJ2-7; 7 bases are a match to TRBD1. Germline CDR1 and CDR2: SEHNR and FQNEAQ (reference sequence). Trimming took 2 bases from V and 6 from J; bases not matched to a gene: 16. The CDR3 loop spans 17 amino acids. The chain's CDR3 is CASSLTASRDRPGEQYF. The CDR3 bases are TGTGCCAGCAGCTTAACCGCTAGCCGGGACAGACCCGGCGAGCAGTACTTC. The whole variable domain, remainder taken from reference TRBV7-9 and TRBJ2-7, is DTGVSQNPRHKITKRGQNVTFRCDPISEHNRLYWYRQTLGQGPEFLTYFQNEAQLEKSRLLSDRFSAERPKGSFSTLEIQRTEQGDSAMYLCASSLTASRDRPGEQYFGPGTRLTVT.

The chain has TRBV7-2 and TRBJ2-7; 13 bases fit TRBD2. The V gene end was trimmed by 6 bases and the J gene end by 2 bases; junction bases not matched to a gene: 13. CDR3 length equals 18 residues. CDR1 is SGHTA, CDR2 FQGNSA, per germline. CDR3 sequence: CASSYAGLAGTFPYEQYF. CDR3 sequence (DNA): TGTGCCAGCAGTTACGCGGGACTAGCGGGAACCTTCCCCTACGAGCAGTACTTC.

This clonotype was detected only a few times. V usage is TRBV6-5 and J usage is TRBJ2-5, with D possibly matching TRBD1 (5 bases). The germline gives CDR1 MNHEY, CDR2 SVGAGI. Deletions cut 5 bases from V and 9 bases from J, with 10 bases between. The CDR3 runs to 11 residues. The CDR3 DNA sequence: TGTGCCAGCAGTCAAACAGGAGCCCAGTACTTC. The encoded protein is CASSQTGAQYF.

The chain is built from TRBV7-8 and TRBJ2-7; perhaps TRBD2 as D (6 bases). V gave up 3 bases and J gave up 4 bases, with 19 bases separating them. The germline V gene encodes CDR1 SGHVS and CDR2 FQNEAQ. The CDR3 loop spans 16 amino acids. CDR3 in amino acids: CASSLRPTRKTYEQYF. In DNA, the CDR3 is TGTGCCAGCAGCTTGAGACCGACTAGGAAAACTTACGAGCAGTACTTC.

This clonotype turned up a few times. The CDR3 here is CASSVIPGTSGTDTQYF. CDR3 in DNA: TGTGCCAGCAGCGTAATCCCCGGGACTAGCGGCACAGATACGCAGTATTTT. The chain joins TRBV11-2 to TRBJ2-3, with 10 positions matching TRBD2. The CDR3 contains 17 residues. The germline V gene encodes CDR1 SGHAT and CDR2 FQNNGV. Germline trimming cut 5 bases from V and 1 base from J; bases unmatched to any gene: 9.

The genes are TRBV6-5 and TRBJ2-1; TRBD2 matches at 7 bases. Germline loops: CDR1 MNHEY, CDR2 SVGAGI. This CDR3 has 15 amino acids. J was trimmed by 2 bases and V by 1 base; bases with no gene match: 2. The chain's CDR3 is CASSYLGLAYNEQFF. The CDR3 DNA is TGTGCCAGCAGTTACTTAGGACTAGCCTACAATGAGCAGTTCTTC.

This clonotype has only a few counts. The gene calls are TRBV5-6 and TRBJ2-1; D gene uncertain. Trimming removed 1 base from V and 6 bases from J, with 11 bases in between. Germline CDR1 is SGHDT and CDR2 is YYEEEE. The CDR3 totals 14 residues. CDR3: CASSLPGIFNEQFF. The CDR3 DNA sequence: TGTGCCAGCAGCTTGCCAGGAATCTTCAATGAGCAGTTCTTC. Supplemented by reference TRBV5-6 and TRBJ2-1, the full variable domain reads DAGVTQSPTHLIKTRGQQVTLRCSPKSGHDTVSWYQQALGQGPQFIFQYYEEEERQRGNFPDRFSGHQFPNYSSELNVNALLLGDSALYLCASSLPGIFNEQFFGPGTRLTVL.

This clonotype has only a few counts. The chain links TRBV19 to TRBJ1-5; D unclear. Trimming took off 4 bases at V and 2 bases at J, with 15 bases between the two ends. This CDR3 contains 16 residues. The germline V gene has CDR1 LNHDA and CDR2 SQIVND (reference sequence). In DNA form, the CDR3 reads TGTGCCAGTAGTAATCCGAGAGGAGCGGGCAATCAGCCCCAGCATTTT. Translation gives CASSNPRGAGNQPQHF.

Written as DNA, the CDR3 is TGTGCCAGCAGCCCGGGACTAGCGACTGCTAGCACAGATACGCAGTATTTT. Residues: CASSPGLATASTDTQYF. This sequence joins TRBV5-6 and TRBJ2-3, with 10 bases matching TRBD2. Unmatched junction bases numbered 8, after V lost 4 bases and J lost 0 bases. Germline CDR1 and CDR2: SGHDT and YYEEEE. The CDR3 extends over 17 amino acids.

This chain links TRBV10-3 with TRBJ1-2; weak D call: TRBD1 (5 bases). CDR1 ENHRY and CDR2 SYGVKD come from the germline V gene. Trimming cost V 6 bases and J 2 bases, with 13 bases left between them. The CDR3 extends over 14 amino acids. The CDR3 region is CAIRGGGSNYGYTF. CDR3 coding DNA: TGTGCCATCAGGGGTGGGGGATCCAACTATGGCTACACCTTC.

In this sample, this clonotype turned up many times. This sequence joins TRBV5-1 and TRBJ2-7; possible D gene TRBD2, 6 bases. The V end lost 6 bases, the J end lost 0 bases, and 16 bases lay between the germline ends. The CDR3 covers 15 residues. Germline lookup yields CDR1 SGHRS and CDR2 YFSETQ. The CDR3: CASKPIAVSSYEQYF. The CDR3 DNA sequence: TGCGCCAGCAAGCCCATAGCGGTAAGCTCCTACGAGCAGTACTTC.

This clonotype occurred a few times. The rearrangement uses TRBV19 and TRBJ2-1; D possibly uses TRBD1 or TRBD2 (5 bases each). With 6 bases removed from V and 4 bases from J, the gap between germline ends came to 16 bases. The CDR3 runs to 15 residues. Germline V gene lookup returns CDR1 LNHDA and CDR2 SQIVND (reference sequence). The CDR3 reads CASRDWGRPYNEQFF. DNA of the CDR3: TGTGCCAGTAGAGACTGGGGGAGACCGTACAATGAGCAGTTCTTC. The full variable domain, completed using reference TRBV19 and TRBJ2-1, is DGGITQSPKYLFRKEGQNVTLSCEQNLNHDAMYWYRQDPGQGLRLIYYSQIVNDFQKGDIAEGYSVSREKKESFPLTVTSAQKNPTAFYLCASRDWGRPYNEQFFGPGTRLTVL.

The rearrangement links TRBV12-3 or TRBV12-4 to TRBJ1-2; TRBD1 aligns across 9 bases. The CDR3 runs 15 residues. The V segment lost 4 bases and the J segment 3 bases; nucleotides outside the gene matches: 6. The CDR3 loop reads CASSSSRDRDYGYTF. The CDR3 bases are TGTGCCAGCAGTTCCTCCCGGGACAGGGACTATGGCTACACCTTC.

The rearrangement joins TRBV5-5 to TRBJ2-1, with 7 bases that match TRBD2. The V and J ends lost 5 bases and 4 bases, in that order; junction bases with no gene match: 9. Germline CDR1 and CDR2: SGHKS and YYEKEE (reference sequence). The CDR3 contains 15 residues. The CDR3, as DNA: TGTGCCAGCAGAGGGAGGGCCGCCATTTACAATGAGCAGTTCTTC. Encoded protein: CASRGRAAIYNEQFF.